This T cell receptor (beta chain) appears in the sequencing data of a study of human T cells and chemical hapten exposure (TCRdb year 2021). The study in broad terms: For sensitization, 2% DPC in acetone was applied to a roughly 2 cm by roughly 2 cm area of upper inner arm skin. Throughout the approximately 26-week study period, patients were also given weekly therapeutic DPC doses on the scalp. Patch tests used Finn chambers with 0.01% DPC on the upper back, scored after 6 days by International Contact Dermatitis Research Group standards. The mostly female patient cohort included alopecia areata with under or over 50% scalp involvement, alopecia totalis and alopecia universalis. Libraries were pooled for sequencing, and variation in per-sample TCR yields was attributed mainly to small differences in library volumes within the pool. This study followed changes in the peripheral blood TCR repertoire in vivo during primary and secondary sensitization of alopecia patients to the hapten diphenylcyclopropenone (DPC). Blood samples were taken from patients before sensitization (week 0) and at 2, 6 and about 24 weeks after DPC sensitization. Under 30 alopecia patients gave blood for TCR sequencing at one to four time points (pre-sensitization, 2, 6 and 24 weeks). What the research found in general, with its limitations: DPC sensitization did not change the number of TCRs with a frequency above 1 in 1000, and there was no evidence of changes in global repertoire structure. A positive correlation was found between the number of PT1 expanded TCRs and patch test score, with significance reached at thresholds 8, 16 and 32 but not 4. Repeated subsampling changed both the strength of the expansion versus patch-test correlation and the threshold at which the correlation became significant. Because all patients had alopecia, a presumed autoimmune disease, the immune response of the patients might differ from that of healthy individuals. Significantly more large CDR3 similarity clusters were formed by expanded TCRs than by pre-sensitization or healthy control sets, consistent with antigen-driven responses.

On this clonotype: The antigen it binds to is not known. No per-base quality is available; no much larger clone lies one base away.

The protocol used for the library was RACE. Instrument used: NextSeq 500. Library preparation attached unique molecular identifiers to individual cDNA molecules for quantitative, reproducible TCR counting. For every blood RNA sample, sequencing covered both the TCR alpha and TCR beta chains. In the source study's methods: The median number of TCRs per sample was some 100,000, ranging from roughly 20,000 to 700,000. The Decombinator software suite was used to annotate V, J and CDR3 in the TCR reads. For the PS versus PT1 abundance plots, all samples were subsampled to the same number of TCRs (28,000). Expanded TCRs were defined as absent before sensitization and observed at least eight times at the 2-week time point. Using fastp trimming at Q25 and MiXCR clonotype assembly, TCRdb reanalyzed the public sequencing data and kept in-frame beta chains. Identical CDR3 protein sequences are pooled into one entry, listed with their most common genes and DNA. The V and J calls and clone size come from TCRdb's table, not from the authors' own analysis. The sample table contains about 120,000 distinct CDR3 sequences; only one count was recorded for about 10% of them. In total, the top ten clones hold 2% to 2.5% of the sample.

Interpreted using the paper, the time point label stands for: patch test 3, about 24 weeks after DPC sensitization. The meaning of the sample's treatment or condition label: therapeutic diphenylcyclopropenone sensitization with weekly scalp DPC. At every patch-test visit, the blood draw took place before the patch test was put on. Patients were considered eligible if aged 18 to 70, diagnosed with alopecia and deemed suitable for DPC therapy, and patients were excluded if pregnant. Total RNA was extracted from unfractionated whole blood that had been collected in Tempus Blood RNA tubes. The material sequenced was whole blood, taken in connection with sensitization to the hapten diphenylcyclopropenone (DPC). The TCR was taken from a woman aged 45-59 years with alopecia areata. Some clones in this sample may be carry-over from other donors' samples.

DNA sequence: TGTGCCAGCAGCTACGGGACAACTAGCACAGATACGCAGTATTTT. Its product reads: CASSYGTTSTDTQYF. The sequence links TRBV7-8 to TRBJ2-3; the D gene is possibly TRBD1, with 6 bases matching. The CDR3 starts with the cysteine, ends with the phenylalanine, and has 15 residues. Here the CDR3 DNA is all that survives: 45 bases in frame from base 1. From the germline V gene, CDR1 is SGHVS and CDR2 is FQNEAQ. V is cut by 4 bases and J by 0 bases, and the space between the germline ends is 11 bases. With all but the CDR3 taken from the reference TRBV7-8 and TRBJ2-3 genes, the full variable domain is: GAGVSQSPRYKVAKRGQDVALRCDPISGHVSLFWYQQALGQGPEFLTYFQNEAQLDKSGLPSDRFFAERPEGSVSTLKIQRTQQEDSAVYLCASSYGTTSTDTQYFGPGTRLTVL.